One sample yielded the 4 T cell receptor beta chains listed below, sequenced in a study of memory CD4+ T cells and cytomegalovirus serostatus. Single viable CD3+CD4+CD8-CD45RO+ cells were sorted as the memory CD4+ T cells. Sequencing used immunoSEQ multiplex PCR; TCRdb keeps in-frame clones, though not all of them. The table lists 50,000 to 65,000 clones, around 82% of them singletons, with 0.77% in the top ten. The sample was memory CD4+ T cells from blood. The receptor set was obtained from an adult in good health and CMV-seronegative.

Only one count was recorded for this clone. CDR3 residues: CASSFDIPGGGNTIYF. The CDR3 DNA follows: TGTGCCAGCAGCTTCGACATCCCCGGAGGGGGAAACACCATATATTTT. This chain links TRBV5-6 with TRBJ1-3; no definite D call. V gave up 2 bases and J gave up 4 bases, with 16 bases separating them. The CDR3 contains 16 residues. In germline, CDR1 is SGHDT, CDR2 YYEEEE.

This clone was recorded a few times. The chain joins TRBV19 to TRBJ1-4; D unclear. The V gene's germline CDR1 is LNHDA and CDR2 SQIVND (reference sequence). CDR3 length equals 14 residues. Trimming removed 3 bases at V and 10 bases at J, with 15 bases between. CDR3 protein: CASSMGGVVGKLFF. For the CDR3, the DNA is TGTGCCAGTAGTATGGGCGGGGTCGTAGGAAAACTGTTTTTT.

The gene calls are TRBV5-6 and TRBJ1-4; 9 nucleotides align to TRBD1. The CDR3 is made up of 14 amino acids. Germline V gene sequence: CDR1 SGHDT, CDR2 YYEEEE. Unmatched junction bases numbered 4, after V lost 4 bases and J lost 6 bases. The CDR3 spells CASSGGQGYEKLFF. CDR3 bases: TGTGCCAGCAGCGGAGGACAGGGGTATGAAAAACTGTTTTTT.

The CDR3 DNA reads TGTGCCAGCAATACGGGACTCAAGAACACTGAAGCTTTCTTT. This gives the protein CASNTGLKNTEAFF. The V and J genes are TRBV6-1 and TRBJ1-1, with D perhaps TRBD1 (5 bases). V was pared by 7 bases and J by 1 base, with 13 bases between. From germline, CDR1 is MNHNS and CDR2 SASEGT. The CDR3 is 14 residues long.